Listed here are 2 T cell receptor beta chains from one sample, sequenced in a study of graft-versus-host responses after intestinal transplantation. Their antigens are not known. Measured with immunoSEQ multiplex PCR; TCRdb has only the in-frame clones, and not every one. The table has more than 100,000 clones, roughly 93% seen once. The material sequenced was unstimulated CD8+ T cells sorted from spleen or lymph node cells, taken before intestinal transplant. All receptors come from a human donor who received an intestinal transplant.

The chain joins TRBV6-6 to TRBJ1-6; no reliable D call. This CDR3 has 16 amino acids. V was trimmed by 0 bases and J by 0 bases, leaving 6 bases between them. CDR1 and CDR2 from the germline V gene are MNHNY and SVGAGI (reference sequence). CDR3 protein: CASSYSVSSYNSPLHF. The CDR3 DNA follows: TGTGCCAGCAGTTACTCTGTCAGCTCCTATAATTCACCCCTCCACTTT.

This chain joins TRBV9 and TRBJ2-1; 12 positions match TRBD2. The CDR3 covers 15 residues. The germline CDR1 and CDR2 sequences are SGDLS and YYNGEE. J lost 7 bases, V lost 3 bases, and 5 bases had no gene match. The CDR3, as DNA: TGTGCCAGCAGCGCTAGCGGGGGGGCCTGGAATGAGCAGTTCTTC. Protein sequence: CASSASGGAWNEQFF. The whole variable domain, remainder taken from reference TRBV9 and TRBJ2-1, is DSGVTQTPKHLITATGQRVTLRCSPRSGDLSVYWYQQSLDQGLQFLIQYYNGEERAKGNILERFSAQQFPDLHSELNLSSLELGDSALYFCASSASGGAWNEQFFGPGTRLTVL.